The 31 T cell receptor beta chains below come from one sample, sequenced in a study of cytomegalovirus exposure and HLA in healthy donors. PCR employed 60 Vbeta and 13 Jbeta primers. Produced via immunoSEQ multiplex PCR; TCRdb's table is partial and in-frame only. The sample shows 95,000 to 100,000 clones, roughly 79% of them seen only once. Sequenced material: PBMCs. These receptors were taken from a man aged 35 to 55 in good health and CMV-seronegative.

The rearrangement links TRBV7-9 to TRBJ2-3, with 8 bases matching TRBD2. Losses at the gene ends were 5 bases for V and 6 bases for J; bases not matched to a gene: 7. Germline loops: CDR1 SEHNR, CDR2 FQNEAQ (reference sequence). The CDR3 is 14 amino acids. CDR3 nucleotide sequence: TGTGCCAGCAGCCCTCGGGGGGGCCGTGATACGCAGTATTTT. Residues: CASSPRGGRDTQYF.

This CDR3 reads CASGKTGLETQYF. Written as DNA, the CDR3 is TGTGCTAGTGGGAAGACAGGGCTCGAGACCCAGTACTTC. The chain employs TRBV12-5 and TRBJ2-5; 7 bases are shared with TRBD1. The trim removed 6 bases at V and 5 bases at J, leaving 6 bases unmatched. Germline assignment: CDR1 LGHNT and CDR2 FRNRAP. The CDR3 has 13 residues.

The rearrangement uses TRBV5-5 and TRBJ2-2; a weak D match, TRBD2 (7 bases). The CDR3 spans 18 residues. CDR1 is SGHKS and CDR2 is YYEKEE in the germline V gene (reference sequence). V lost 0 bases and J lost 4, with 19 bases in between. The CDR3 loop is CASSLGKGGNQVTGELFF. CDR3 nucleotides: TGTGCCAGCAGCTTGGGGAAGGGGGGGAACCAGGTCACCGGGGAGCTGTTTTTT.

V is TRBV5-5 and J is TRBJ2-3, with D unclear. Trimming stripped 2 bases from V and 0 bases from J, with 16 bases between. From germline, CDR1 is SGHKS and CDR2 YYEKEE (reference sequence). The CDR3 loop spans 17 amino acids. The CDR3 region is CASSLLPKGVSTDTQYF. In DNA, the CDR3 is TGTGCCAGCAGCTTACTACCCAAAGGAGTTAGCACAGATACGCAGTATTTT.

V is TRBV4-1 and J is TRBJ2-7, with 11 bases lining up with TRBD1. Germline V CDR1 and CDR2: MGHRA, YSYEKL. This CDR3 has 16 residues. Trimming cost V 2 bases and J 6 bases; bases outside gene matches: 9. The DNA for the CDR3 is TGCGCCAGCAGCCAACTGGGCCGGGACAGGGGGTCCGAGCAGTACTTC. Translated, it gives CASSQLGRDRGSEQYF.

V is TRBV29-1 and J is TRBJ2-5, with D possibly TRBD2 on 6 matching bases. Trimming took 7 bases from V and 2 from J, leaving 8 bases between them. This CDR3 is 11 amino acids long. Per germline, CDR1 SQVTM and CDR2 ANQGSEA. CDR3 bases: TGCAGCGGAGGGACTCAAGAGACCCAGTACTTC. This sequence encodes CSGGTQETQYF. Based on the CDR3 plus reference TRBV29-1 and TRBJ2-5, the full variable domain is SAVISQKPSRDICQRGTSLTIQCQVDSQVTMMFWYRQQPGQSLTLIATANQGSEATYESGFVIDKFPISRPNLTFSTLTVSNMSPEDSSIYLCSGGTQETQYFGPGTRLLVL.

This clone was detected only once. This chain joins TRBV7-6 and TRBJ1-1, with D possibly TRBD1 on 6 matching bases. CDR3 length equals 14 residues. Trimming left V 5 bases short and J 1 base short, with 11 bases between. Per the germline V gene, CDR1 is SGHVS and CDR2 is FNYEAQ. The CDR3 bases are TGTGCCAGCAGCGTGGGACACACGAACACTGAAGCTTTCTTT. It specifies CASSVGHTNTEAFF.

The table lists this clone with a count of one. The chain couples TRBV29-1 to TRBJ2-5; 7 nucleotides align to TRBD1. The V segment lost 7 bases and the J segment 3 bases; nucleotides outside the gene matches: 8. The germline gives CDR1 SQVTM, CDR2 ANQGSEA. This CDR3 is 13 amino acids long. Written as DNA, the CDR3 is TGCAGCGCCAAATGGACAGGAAAAGAGACCCAGTACTTC. This translates into CSAKWTGKETQYF.

V is TRBV19 and J is TRBJ2-3; 11 bases align to TRBD2. This CDR3 has 17 amino acids. Germline trimming cut 4 bases from V and 4 bases from J; bases unmatched to any gene: 10. CDR1 LNHDA and CDR2 SQIVND come from the germline V gene (reference sequence). The CDR3 coding sequence is TGTGCCAGTAGTAACCTAGCGGGAGGTATAGCCCCAGATACGCAGTATTTT. It translates to CASSNLAGGIAPDTQYF.

V and J are TRBV15 and TRBJ1-4, with a possible D match to TRBD1 (5 bases). This CDR3 contains 13 residues. The germline gives CDR1 LNHNV, CDR2 YYDKDF (reference sequence). Trimming cost V 9 bases and J 1 base, with 9 bases left between them. The CDR3 bases are TGTGCCACGAGACAGCAAACTAATGAAAAACTGTTTTTT. This encodes CATRQQTNEKLFF.

The gene calls are TRBV6-5 and TRBJ2-3; 8 bases map to TRBD2. Germline V gene lookup returns CDR1 MNHEY and CDR2 SVGAGI. There are 15 residues in the CDR3. The V and J ends lost 4 bases and 1 base, in that order; junction bases with no gene match: 4. CDR3: CASSSPGRGTDTQYF. The CDR3 DNA reads as TGTGCCAGCAGTTCCCCCGGGAGGGGCACAGATACGCAGTATTTT.

This chain links TRBV5-1 with TRBJ2-7; TRBD1 agrees at 9 bases. Germline V gene lookup returns CDR1 SGHRS and CDR2 YFSETQ. Trimming cost V 6 bases and J 0 bases; bases outside gene matches: 7. This CDR3 contains 15 residues. DNA of the CDR3: TGCGCCAGCACCGAACAGGGGGCCTCCTCCTACGAGCAGTACTTC. Translated: CASTEQGASSYEQYF.

This clone has a handful of counts. The V and J genes are TRBV5-8 and TRBJ1-4; no clear D gene. CDR3 length: 15 residues. The V end was cut by 4 bases, the J end by 4 bases, with 14 bases between. Germline V gives CDR1 SGHTS, CDR2 YDEGEE. For the CDR3, the DNA is TGTGCCAGCAGCCGGGGAGGGCGGAATAATGAAAAACTGTTTTTT. Its translation is CASSRGGRNNEKLFF.

This clone was recorded a few times. The chain couples TRBV19 to TRBJ2-1, with 8 bases aligning to TRBD1. The CDR3 runs to 13 residues. CDR1 is LNHDA and CDR2 is SQIVND in the germline V gene (reference sequence). With 4 bases clipped from V and 9 bases from J, the junction kept 5 bases outside the gene matches. CDR3 nucleotides: TGTGCCAGTAGTACGCAGGGGGCTCTTGAGCAGTTCTTC. Translation: CASSTQGALEQFF.

This clone has more than one count but fewer than ten. The chain links TRBV7-6 to TRBJ1-6, with TRBD1 matching 10 bases. The CDR3 sequence is 17 residues long. Per the germline V gene, CDR1 is SGHVS and CDR2 is FNYEAQ. V lost 7 bases to trimming and J lost 6 bases; unmatched junction nucleotides: 12. This CDR3 reads CASTLRIGQGGNSPLHF. CDR3 nucleotides: TGTGCCAGCACCCTGAGGATAGGACAGGGGGGTAATTCACCCCTCCACTTT.

The gene calls are TRBV7-9 and TRBJ2-2; 11 positions match TRBD1. The junction had 15 bases not matched to a gene; V was cut back by 5 bases and J by 7 bases. CDR3 length: 18 amino acids. CDR1 is SEHNR, CDR2 FQNEAQ, per germline (reference sequence). CDR3 bases: TGTGCCAGCAGCCAAGGGCTCCGGACAGGGGGCTCGGTCGGGGAGCTGTTTTTT. Its protein product is CASSQGLRTGGSVGELFF.

CDR3 DNA sequence: TGTGCCAGCAGCTTAATGGGCAACCAAGAGACCCAGTACTTC. It yields the protein CASSLMGNQETQYF. The chain links TRBV7-2 to TRBJ2-5, with no clear D. This CDR3 contains 14 residues. Looked up from germline, CDR1 is SGHTA and CDR2 is FQGNSA. Trimming removed 2 bases at V and 0 bases at J, with 7 bases between. Full variable domain (outside the CDR3, taken from reference TRBV7-2 and TRBJ2-5): GAGVSQSPSNKVTEKGKDVELRCDPISGHTALYWYRQSLGQGLEFLIYFQGNSAPDKSGLPSDRFSAERTGGSVSTLTIQRTQQEDSAVYLCASSLMGNQETQYFGPGTRLLVL.

There are a few counts of this clone. This sequence joins TRBV28 and TRBJ1-2; 7 bases are a match to TRBD1. CDR1 MDHEN and CDR2 SYDVKM come from the germline V gene. V was pared by 6 bases and J by 7 bases, with 11 bases of the junction left unmatched. The CDR3 runs to 14 residues. In DNA form, the CDR3 reads TGTGCCAGCAGCAAACAGGGGAAAGTCTTTGGCTACACCTTC. Its translation is CASSKQGKVFGYTF.

The V gene is TRBV28, the J gene TRBJ1-5, with a weak D call TRBD1 (5 bases). The V gene's germline CDR1 is MDHEN and CDR2 SYDVKM. Trimming left V 4 bases short and J 2 bases short, with 12 bases between. The CDR3 has 15 residues. CDR3 DNA sequence: TGTGCCAGCAGTTCCCTTACCAGGGGCAATCAGCCCCAGCATTTT. Its translation is CASSSLTRGNQPQHF.

V usage is TRBV19 and J usage is TRBJ2-2; 12 bases align to TRBD2. The V and J ends lost 4 bases and 2 bases, in that order; junction bases with no gene match: 2. The germline CDR1 and CDR2 sequences are LNHDA and SQIVND (reference sequence). The CDR3 has 16 residues. In DNA, the CDR3 is TGTGCCAGTAGTAGGACTAGCGGGGCCAACACCGGGGAGCTGTTTTTT. Amino acid sequence: CASSRTSGANTGELFF.

The chain uses TRBV2 and TRBJ1-5; TRBD1 is a possible D gene (5 bases). V was clipped by 7 bases and J by 5 bases, with 12 bases between them. The CDR3 contains 13 residues. CDR1 is SNHLY and CDR2 is FYNNEI in the germline V gene. CDR3 sequence: CASKVDSYQPQHF. CDR3 DNA sequence: TGTGCCAGCAAGGTTGACAGCTATCAGCCCCAGCATTTT.

The count of this clone is one. The V gene is TRBV9, the J gene TRBJ2-7; 9 nucleotides align to TRBD1. Losses at the gene ends were 3 bases for V and 3 bases for J; bases not matched to a gene: 4. Germline CDR1 SGDLS, CDR2 YYNGEE. This CDR3 contains 14 residues. The CDR3 spells CASSEGDRDYEQYF. In DNA form, the CDR3 reads TGTGCCAGCAGCGAAGGGGACAGGGACTACGAGCAGTACTTC.

In its sample, this clone was seen once. V and J are TRBV25-1 and TRBJ2-3, with D perhaps matching TRBD1 (6 bases). V was pared by 5 bases and J by 4 bases, with 22 bases between. Germline V lookup: CDR1 MGHDK, CDR2 SYGVNS. The CDR3 loop spans 17 amino acids. Here the CDR3 DNA reads TGTGCCAGCAGTAAAAGCCGAGGTCAGGGGAGCCCAGATACGCAGTATTTT. This encodes CASSKSRGQGSPDTQYF.

The chain has TRBV25-1 and TRBJ1-2, with 8 bases fitting TRBD1. Germline V gene data show CDR1 as MGHDK and CDR2 as SYGVNS. Germline trimming cut 8 bases from V and 7 bases from J; bases unmatched to any gene: 6. The CDR3 covers 12 residues. CDR3: CASRGQGLGYTF. The DNA for the CDR3 is TGTGCCAGCCGAGGACAGGGACTTGGCTACACCTTC.

This chain joins TRBV6-5 and TRBJ1-2; D call uncertain. V gave up 0 bases and J gave up 8 bases, with 16 bases separating them. Germline values: CDR1 MNHEY, CDR2 SVGAGI. CDR3 length: 15 residues. This CDR3 is CASSYSRGGFGGYTF. CDR3 nucleotide sequence: TGTGCCAGCAGTTACTCGCGAGGAGGGTTTGGGGGCTACACCTTC.

The rearrangement links TRBV5-1 to TRBJ1-6; 9 bases are a match to TRBD1. The length of the CDR3 is 14 residues. Losses at the gene ends were 4 bases for V and 8 bases for J; bases not matched to a gene: 4. The germline V gene encodes CDR1 SGHRS and CDR2 YFSETQ. The CDR3 loop reads CASSPGQGDSPLHF. The CDR3 bases are TGCGCCAGCAGCCCGGGACAGGGAGATTCACCCCTCCACTTT.

The genes are TRBV2 and TRBJ2-7; TRBD2 matches 11 bases. This CDR3 contains 17 residues. With V trimmed by 7 bases and J by 3 bases, 14 bases remained unmatched. Germline V gene sequence: CDR1 SNHLY, CDR2 FYNNEI. CDR3 bases: TGTGCCAGCAACAGGGGATTAGCGGGAGGGCTTCTCTACGAGCAGTACTTC. Translating it yields CASNRGLAGGLLYEQYF.

V usage is TRBV6-1 and J usage is TRBJ1-2; 9 nucleotides line up with TRBD1. The CDR3 is 12 amino acids. The ends lost 11 bases at V and 6 bases at J; junction bases unmatched: 7. The germline V gene encodes CDR1 MNHNS and CDR2 SASEGT. CDR3 in amino acids: CALGDREDGYTF. CDR3 sequence (DNA): TGTGCCCTCGGGGACAGGGAGGATGGCTACACCTTC.

The rearrangement joins TRBV23-1 to TRBJ1-1; 9 nucleotides match TRBD1. Being an ORF, TRBV23-1 has a function that is uncertain. The CDR3 sequence is 18 residues long. With 0 bases clipped from V and 0 bases from J, the junction kept 8 bases outside the gene matches. The CDR3 DNA reads TGCGCCAGCAGTCAATCGGAACAGGGGGCCTTCTTGAACACTGAAGCTTTCTTT. It codes for CASSQSEQGAFLNTEAFF.

This chain uses TRBV30 with TRBJ1-1, with 12 positions matching TRBD1. Unmatched junction bases numbered 7, after V lost 5 bases and J lost 3 bases. CDR3 length equals 15 residues. Germline assignment: CDR1 GTSNPN and CDR2 SVGIG (reference sequence). The CDR3 protein is CAWGGDRGLYTEAFF. CDR3 sequence (DNA): TGTGCCTGGGGGGGGGACAGGGGGCTTTACACTGAAGCTTTCTTT.

This clone appeared a few times. CDR3 in DNA: TGTGCCAGCAGTCCCTCCCCGGGGGGAAGTTGGGAAAAACTGTTTTTT. Amino acids: CASSPSPGGSWEKLFF. The rearrangement uses TRBV27 and TRBJ1-4; TRBD1 might be the D (5 bases). In germline, CDR1 is MNHEY, CDR2 SMNVEV (reference sequence). Trimming left V 5 bases short and J 8 bases short, with 21 bases between. The CDR3 loop spans 16 amino acids. Variable domain in full (rest from reference TRBV27 and TRBJ1-4): EAQVTQNPRYLITVTGKKLTVTCSQNMNHEYMSWYRQDPGLGLRQIYYSMNVEVTDKGDVPEGYKVSRKEKRNFPLILESPSPNQTSLYFCASSPSPGGSWEKLFFGSGTQLSVL.